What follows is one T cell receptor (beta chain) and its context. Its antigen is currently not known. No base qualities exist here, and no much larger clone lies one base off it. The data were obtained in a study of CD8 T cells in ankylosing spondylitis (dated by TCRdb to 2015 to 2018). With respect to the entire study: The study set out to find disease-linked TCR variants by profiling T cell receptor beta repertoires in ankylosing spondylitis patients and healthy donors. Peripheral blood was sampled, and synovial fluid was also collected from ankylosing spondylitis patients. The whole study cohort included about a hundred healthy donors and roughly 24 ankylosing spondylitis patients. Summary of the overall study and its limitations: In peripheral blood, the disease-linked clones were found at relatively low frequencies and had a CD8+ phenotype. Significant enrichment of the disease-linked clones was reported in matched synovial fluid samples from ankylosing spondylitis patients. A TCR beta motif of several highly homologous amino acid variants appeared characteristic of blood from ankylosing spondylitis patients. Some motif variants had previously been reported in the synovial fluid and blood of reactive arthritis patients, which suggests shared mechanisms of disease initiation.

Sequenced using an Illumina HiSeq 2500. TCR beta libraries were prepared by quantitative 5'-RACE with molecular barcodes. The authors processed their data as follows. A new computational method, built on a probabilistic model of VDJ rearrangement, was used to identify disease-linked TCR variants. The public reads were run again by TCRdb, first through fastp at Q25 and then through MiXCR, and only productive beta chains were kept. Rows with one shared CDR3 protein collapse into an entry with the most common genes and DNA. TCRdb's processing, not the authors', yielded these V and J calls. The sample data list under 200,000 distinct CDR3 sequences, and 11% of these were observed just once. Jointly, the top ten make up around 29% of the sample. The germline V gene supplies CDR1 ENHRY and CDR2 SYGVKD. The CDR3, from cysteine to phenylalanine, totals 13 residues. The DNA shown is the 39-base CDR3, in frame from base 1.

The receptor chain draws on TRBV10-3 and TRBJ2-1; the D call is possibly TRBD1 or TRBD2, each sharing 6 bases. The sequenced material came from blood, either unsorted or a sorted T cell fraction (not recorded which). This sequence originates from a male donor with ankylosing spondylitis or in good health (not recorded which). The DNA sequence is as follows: TGTGTAGTTAGGGGGACTCTTCTCAATGAGCAGTTCTTC. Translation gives CVVRGTLLNEQFF.